The clone carrying this T cell receptor (beta chain) has a handful of counts. Its target is unknown. The data derive from a study of identical twins. Overall study findings and caveats: Whereas memory repertoires showed no such difference, abundant cord blood beta clonotypes carried fewer insertions. The models gave estimates that fell short of the out-of-frame TCR alpha sharing seen in monozygotic twins. Conclusions came from cross-sectional statistical analysis, not from following the same donors.

TCRdb re-analysed the 5' RACE reads in MiXCR, keeping a single row per CDR3 protein. The sample lists 400,000 to 500,000 distinct CDR3 sequences, roughly 20% occurring once. Trimming cost V 0 bases and J 5 bases, with 15 bases left between them. Germline loops: CDR1 SGHKS, CDR2 YYEKEE (reference sequence). This CDR3 has 15 residues. Specimen: naive T cells sorted from blood. This clonotype originated in a man aged 45-65 years in good health. The chain couples TRBV5-5 to TRBJ2-7, with D tentatively TRBD1 (5 bases). This CDR3 is CASSLASGNSNEQYF. The CDR3 DNA sequence: TGTGCCAGCAGCTTGGCGTCAGGGAATTCCAACGAGCAGTACTTC. Using reference TRBV5-5 and TRBJ2-7 for the parts outside the CDR3, the full variable domain is DAGVTQSPTHLIKTRGQQVTLRCSPISGHKSVSWYQQVLGQGPQFIFQYYEKEERGRGNFPDRFSARQFPNYSSELNVNALLLGDSALYLCASSLASGNSNEQYFGPGTRLTVT.